The 22 T cell receptor beta chains below all came from one sample that was sequenced in a study of T cells after yellow fever vaccination. TCRdb recomputed calls from the 5' RACE reads with MiXCR, one row per CDR3 protein. In the table there are 340,000 or so distinct CDR3 sequences, under 15% of which are singletons. The sequencing here drew on CD4+ T cells sorted from PBMCs, taken 15 days after the yellow fever booster vaccination. Receptors originate from a man younger than 30 who received the YFV17D yellow fever vaccine.

This clonotype showed up just a few times. The V call is TRBV6-6, the J call TRBJ2-2; either TRBD1 or TRBD2 may supply D (5 bases each). Trimming pared 8 bases from V and 3 bases from J, leaving 13 bases between. CDR1 is MNHNY and CDR2 is SVGAGI in the germline V gene (reference sequence). The CDR3 totals 14 residues. Here the CDR3 reads CASSSRGDTGELFF. The CDR3 DNA reads TGTGCCAGCTCCTCCAGAGGGGACACCGGGGAGCTGTTTTTT.

This clonotype has more than one count but fewer than ten. V gene TRBV28 combines with J gene TRBJ2-2; TRBD1 matches 7 bases. This CDR3 spans 16 amino acids. The V gene end was trimmed by 3 bases and the J gene end by 5 bases; junction bases not matched to a gene: 9. Germline assignment: CDR1 MDHEN and CDR2 SYDVKM. CDR3 sequence: CASSFTPGQDTGELFF. In nucleotides, the CDR3 is TGTGCCAGCAGTTTCACCCCCGGACAGGATACCGGGGAGCTGTTTTTT.

The chain combines TRBV6-5 with TRBJ2-1; tentatively, D is TRBD2 (5 bases). The CDR3 covers 13 residues. Germline loops: CDR1 MNHEY, CDR2 SVGAGI. The ends were cut back, 6 bases at V and 6 bases at J, with 12 bases in the middle. CDR3 coding DNA: TGTGCCAGCAGGCTCGGACTGATCAATGAGCAGTTCTTC. Protein: CASRLGLINEQFF.

This chain connects TRBV9 to TRBJ2-5; 8 bases align to TRBD2. The length of the CDR3 is 15 residues. With V trimmed by 4 bases and J by 3 bases, 8 bases remained unmatched. Germline lookup yields CDR1 SGDLS and CDR2 YYNGEE. In DNA, the CDR3 is TGTGCCAGCAGCCCCGGGACTAGTTCTAAAGAGACCCAGTACTTC. Translating gives CASSPGTSSKETQYF.

This clonotype was detected a few times. In DNA, the CDR3 is TGTGCCAGCAGCCCCGGGATGGGACTTCCAGTCGGGGCCCTCCACTTT. Its protein product is CASSPGMGLPVGALHF. The chain has TRBV11-2 and TRBJ1-6, with TRBD1 as a possible D gene (5 bases). Between the trimmed V and J ends, which lost 5 bases and 14 bases, there was a span of 25 bases. Per germline, CDR1 SGHAT and CDR2 FQNNGV. The CDR3 spans 16 residues.

This clonotype was detected a few times. The rearrangement joins TRBV30 to TRBJ2-1, with 11 bases fitting TRBD2. Germline CDR1 GTSNPN, CDR2 SVGIG (reference sequence). J was trimmed by 15 bases and V by 3 bases; bases with no gene match: 13. The CDR3 extends over 14 amino acids. This CDR3 reads CAWSVAGGRGIGFF. Here the CDR3 DNA reads TGTGCCTGGAGCGTAGCGGGGGGGCGGGGTATCGGGTTCTTC.

The J gene is TRBJ2-2, the V gene TRBV12-3 or TRBV12-4; D may be TRBD1 or TRBD2 (5 bases each). This CDR3 comprises 14 residues. V gave up 4 bases and J gave up 2 bases, with 8 bases separating them. CDR3 sequence: CASSWDLNTGELFF. CDR3 DNA: TGTGCCAGCAGTTGGGACCTAAACACCGGGGAGCTGTTTTTT.

CDR3 sequence reads: CASSLKLLDGTQYF. The CDR3 nucleotides read TGCGCCAGCAGCTTGAAGTTGCTAGATGGGACCCAGTACTTC. The chain links TRBV5-1 to TRBJ2-5, with D unresolved. The CDR3 is 14 amino acids. Trimming took 1 base from V and 7 from J, leaving 14 bases between them. Germline values: CDR1 SGHRS, CDR2 YFSETQ.

This clonotype appeared a few times. This chain connects TRBV27 to TRBJ2-3; D not resolved. Germline V gene sequence: CDR1 MNHEY, CDR2 SMNVEV (reference sequence). The germline V and J ends were trimmed by 7 bases and 4 bases, with 18 bases remaining between them. The CDR3 loop spans 15 amino acids. CDR3 sequence reads: CASTLRLGRPDTQYF. The CDR3 DNA follows: TGTGCCAGCACGCTGCGGCTAGGACGACCAGATACGCAGTATTTT.

The J gene is TRBJ1-5, the V gene TRBV4-3; no firm D call. Trimming stripped 3 bases from V and 4 bases from J, with 16 bases between. Germline CDR1 and CDR2: LGHNA and YSLEER. This CDR3 is 16 amino acids long. The CDR3 loop is CASSQGRYPSNQPQHF. For the CDR3, the DNA is TGCGCCAGCAGCCAGGGTCGGTACCCGTCAAATCAGCCCCAGCATTTT.

This clonotype was observed at least ten times. The J gene is TRBJ1-1, the V gene TRBV20-1, with 7 bases matching TRBD1. With V trimmed by 3 bases and J by 1 base, 5 bases remained unmatched. Per germline, CDR1 DFQATT and CDR2 SNEGSKA (reference sequence). The CDR3 covers 14 residues. CDR3 nucleotide sequence: TGCAGTGCTAGGGCCGGGACAGCGAACACTGAAGCTTTCTTT. Amino acid sequence: CSARAGTANTEAFF.

This clonotype occurred many times. This rearrangement joins TRBV5-1 to TRBJ1-5; D is unresolved. V dropped 4 bases and J dropped 0 bases, with 8 bases sitting between them. The CDR3 runs to 14 residues. Per the germline V gene, CDR1 is SGHRS and CDR2 is YFSETQ. This CDR3 reads CASSIGHSNQPQHF. CDR3 nucleotides: TGCGCCAGCAGCATCGGTCATAGCAATCAGCCCCAGCATTTT.

This clonotype has a count of ten or more. The genes are TRBV5-1 and TRBJ2-1; 10 bases fit TRBD1. The trim removed 4 bases at V and 4 bases at J, leaving 5 bases unmatched. Germline V gene lookup returns CDR1 SGHRS and CDR2 YFSETQ. The CDR3 is made up of 15 amino acids. CDR3 protein: CASSLTGGAYNEQFF. The DNA for the CDR3 is TGCGCCAGCAGCCTGACAGGGGGCGCTTACAATGAGCAGTTCTTC.

The CDR3 protein is CASSPLAGGYEQYV. CDR3 in DNA: TGTGCCAGCTCACCTCTAGCGGGAGGCTACGAGCAGTACGTC. This chain uses TRBV18 with TRBJ2-7; TRBD2 matches 11 bases. Germline assignment: CDR1 KGHSH and CDR2 LQKENI. Unmatched junction bases numbered 1, after V lost 3 bases and J lost 3 bases. The CDR3 spans 14 residues.

This chain connects TRBV20-1 to TRBJ2-7, with 7 bases matching TRBD1. V gave up 6 bases and J gave up 7 bases; unmatched junction bases: 9. Germline values: CDR1 DFQATT, CDR2 SNEGSKA (reference sequence). This CDR3 has 12 amino acids. The CDR3 DNA follows: TGCAGTGCGCCGGACAGGACCCTGGAGCAGTACTTC. It translates to CSAPDRTLEQYF.

This clonotype was seen only a few times. The chain recombines TRBV5-1 with TRBJ1-1, with D hard to call. The germline gives CDR1 SGHRS, CDR2 YFSETQ. Trimming removed 2 bases at V and 1 base at J, with 9 bases between. The CDR3 contains 14 residues. The CDR3 DNA is TGCGCCAGCAGCTTACCCAGCTCGAACACTGAAGCTTTCTTT. Its protein is CASSLPSSNTEAFF.

The chain couples TRBV18 to TRBJ2-1; the D is unclear. Germline V CDR1 and CDR2: KGHSH, LQKENI. Trimming took off 3 bases at V and 0 bases at J, with 9 bases between the two ends. This CDR3 has 15 amino acids. For the CDR3, the DNA is TGTGCCAGCTCACCGTTGGTGAGCTCCTACAATGAGCAGTTCTTC. This encodes CASSPLVSSYNEQFF. Complete variable domain (other parts from reference TRBV18 and TRBJ2-1): NAGVMQNPRHLVRRRGQEARLRCSPMKGHSHVYWYRQLPEEGLKFMVYLQKENIIDESGMPKERFSAEFPKEGPSILRIQQVVRGDSAAYFCASSPLVSSYNEQFFGPGTRLTVL.

This clonotype was observed a handful of times. CDR3 nucleotide sequence: TGTGCCAGCAGCGTAGGGGATTCTTATCTAGCCAAAAACATTCAGTACTTC. It translates to CASSVGDSYLAKNIQYF. The chain recombines TRBV9 with TRBJ2-4; D remains ambiguous. This CDR3 region has 17 residues. V gave up 0 bases and J gave up 0 bases, with 13 bases separating them. The germline gives CDR1 SGDLS, CDR2 YYNGEE.

The V call is TRBV5-5, the J call TRBJ1-6, with D maybe TRBD1 (5 bases). Trimming shortened V by 0 bases and J by 8 bases, and 6 bases separated the two germline ends. The germline CDR1 and CDR2 sequences are SGHKS and YYEKEE (reference sequence). The CDR3 is made up of 13 amino acids. CDR3 sequence (DNA): TGTGCCAGCAGCTTGGTCAGGGATTCACCCCTCCACTTT. Its translation: CASSLVRDSPLHF.

This clonotype appeared many times. The V call is TRBV20-1, the J call TRBJ1-2; 11 nucleotides match TRBD1. The CDR3 extends over 14 amino acids. V trimming: 6 bases; J trimming: 9 bases; junction bases outside the gene matches: 12. Germline-derived CDR1 and CDR2 are DFQATT and SNEGSKA (reference sequence). The CDR3 DNA reads as TGCAGTGCCCTTACCGGGACAGGGGGGAGAAGCTACACCTTC. Protein: CSALTGTGGRSYTF.

This clonotype was counted only a few times. This chain joins TRBV7-2 and TRBJ1-2; maybe TRBD1 (5 bases). Trimming shortened V by 0 bases and J by 6 bases, and 14 bases separated the two germline ends. Germline CDR1 is SGHTA and CDR2 is FQGNSA. The CDR3 runs to 15 residues. Written as DNA, the CDR3 is TGTGCCAGCAGCTTAGCCTCGGGACCGGCTCATGGCTACACCTTC. It codes for CASSLASGPAHGYTF.

This clonotype was seen only a few times. The chain joins TRBV12-5 to TRBJ2-3; D not resolved. CDR1 and CDR2 (germline): LGHNT, FRNRAP. The V end lost 2 bases, the J end lost 6 bases, and 6 bases lay between the germline ends. The CDR3 sequence is 12 residues long. In nucleotides, the CDR3 is TGTGCTAGTGGTTTGTCATCGGATACGCAGTATTTT. It codes for CASGLSSDTQYF.